The clone carrying this TCR beta chain is a singleton in its sample. Study members were between about 18 and 95 years old and lived in 24 US regions. Allocation to cohorts depended on clinical history reported by the participants. Among Cohort 3 donors, those recovered had two negative PCRs, clearance, or symptom resolution. These data are taken from a study of blood T cell repertoires in COVID-19. Study context: PBMCs, B-cell-depleted T cells, or T cells were the source of the cDNA or gDNA that made up the material.

The CDR3 extends over 18 amino acids. The V gene's germline CDR1 is SGHTA and CDR2 FQGTGA. V was clipped by 2 bases and J by 8 bases; unmatched bases: 17. The assay was immunoSEQ multiplex PCR, and TCRdb's table has in-frame clones only and misses some. The sample includes roughly 290,000 clones, 70% to 90% seen only once; the top ten take more than 2%. What was sequenced was PBMCs or T cells enriched from blood (not recorded which). This sequence originates from a man aged 25 to 40 who had recovered from COVID-19. The V and J genes are TRBV7-3 and TRBJ1-2, with TRBD1 matching 10 bases. The CDR3 bases are TGTGCCAGCAGCTTAGTTCAGACGAAAGAGACAGGGGGCGGAGGCTACACCTTC. As protein: CASSLVQTKETGGGGYTF.